What follows are 18 T cell receptor beta chains derived from one specimen sequenced in a study of cytomegalovirus exposure and HLA in healthy donors. The assay was immunoSEQ multiplex PCR, and TCRdb's table has in-frame clones only and misses some. The table includes about 140,000 clones, about 83% detected once. The sequencing sample was made of PBMCs. Receptors originate from a woman in her twenties or thirties in good health and CMV-seronegative.

The V and J genes are TRBV5-1 and TRBJ2-7, with 14 bases that match TRBD2. Trimming removed 0 bases from V and 0 bases from J; junction bases left unmatched: 11. This CDR3 is 20 amino acids long. Looked up from germline, CDR1 is SGHRS and CDR2 is YFSETQ. The CDR3 loop reads CASSLAKLRTSGGSSYEQYF. In DNA, the CDR3 is TGCGCCAGCAGCTTGGCCAAACTTAGGACTAGCGGGGGGAGCTCCTACGAGCAGTACTTC.

The gene calls are TRBV5-4 and TRBJ2-7, with D tentatively TRBD1 (5 bases). The germline CDR1 and CDR2 sequences are SGHNT and YYREEE (reference sequence). V was pared by 0 bases and J by 4 bases, with 11 bases between. This CDR3 region has 14 residues. CDR3 DNA: TGTGCCAGCAGCTTGGTAGGGGCAAAGTACGAGCAGTACTTC. Residues: CASSLVGAKYEQYF.

The chain employs TRBV5-5 and TRBJ1-1, with a possible D match to TRBD1 (6 bases). CDR1 and CDR2 from the germline V gene are SGHKS and YYEKEE (reference sequence). The CDR3 length is 13 residues. V was clipped by 4 bases and J by 3 bases, with 10 bases between them. For the CDR3, the DNA is TGTGCCAGCAGCCCGGACAGCCACACTGAAGCTTTCTTT. It yields the protein CASSPDSHTEAFF.

The rearrangement joins TRBV5-1 to TRBJ1-6; D is possibly TRBD1 (5 bases). This CDR3 spans 16 amino acids. From germline, CDR1 is SGHRS and CDR2 YFSETQ. V gave up 0 bases and J gave up 7 bases, with 14 bases separating them. The CDR3 DNA is TGCGCCAGCAGCTTGGGACCGGACATTCGCAATTCACCCCTCCACTTT. The encoded protein is CASSLGPDIRNSPLHF.

The chain uses TRBV7-8 and TRBJ2-2; tentatively, D is TRBD2 (5 bases). Trimming cost V 4 bases and J 5 bases, with 8 bases left between them. Germline V lookup: CDR1 SGHVS, CDR2 FQNEAQ. This CDR3 comprises 13 residues. This CDR3 is CASSSGGTGELFF. The DNA of the CDR3 is TGTGCCAGCAGCTCTGGAGGAACCGGGGAGCTGTTTTTT.

The gene calls are TRBV7-3 and TRBJ2-3; TRBD2 matches 8 bases. This CDR3 is 14 amino acids long. Germline loops: CDR1 SGHTA, CDR2 FQGTGA. The ends lost 4 bases at V and 1 base at J; junction bases unmatched: 1. The CDR3 DNA reads TGTGCCAGCAGCTCGACTAGCGGCACAGATACGCAGTATTTT. This gives the protein CASSSTSGTDTQYF.

The chain recombines TRBV5-6 with TRBJ2-7, with TRBD1 matching over 7 bases. In germline, CDR1 is SGHDT, CDR2 YYEEEE. This CDR3 has 13 amino acids. After removal of 4 bases from V and 6 bases from J, the junction contained 7 bases not matched to a gene. The CDR3 nucleotides are TGTGCCAGCAGCCGATCCCCAGGGGGCGAGCAGTACTTC. It is translated as CASSRSPGGEQYF. Looking up the rest from reference TRBV5-6 and TRBJ2-7 gives the full variable domain: DAGVTQSPTHLIKTRGQQVTLRCSPKSGHDTVSWYQQALGQGPQFIFQYYEEEERQRGNFPDRFSGHQFPNYSSELNVNALLLGDSALYLCASSRSPGGEQYFGPGTRLTVT.

V is TRBV19 and J is TRBJ1-1, with TRBD1 matching 8 bases. Germline V gene sequence: CDR1 LNHDA, CDR2 SQIVND (reference sequence). The V segment lost 6 bases and the J segment 3 bases; nucleotides outside the gene matches: 15. The CDR3 is 17 residues long. The DNA of the CDR3 is TGTGCCAGTAGCCGAAGACAGACAGGGGTGGGCGACACTGAAGCTTTCTTT. It yields the protein CASSRRQTGVGDTEAFF.

The chain couples TRBV5-1 to TRBJ2-1; the match to TRBD2 covers 8 bases. Germline V gene data show CDR1 as SGHRS and CDR2 as YFSETQ. The V segment lost 4 bases and the J segment 0 bases; nucleotides outside the gene matches: 15. The CDR3 has 19 residues. The CDR3 sequence is CASSPDRAGDISSYNEQFF. The CDR3 coding sequence is TGCGCCAGCAGCCCCGATCGAGCGGGGGACATTAGCTCCTACAATGAGCAGTTCTTC. Supplemented by reference TRBV5-1 and TRBJ2-1, the full variable domain reads KAGVTQTPRYLIKTRGQQVTLSCSPISGHRSVSWYQQTPGQGLQFLFEYFSETQRNKGNFPGRFSGRQFSNSRSEMNVSTLELGDSALYLCASSPDRAGDISSYNEQFFGPGTRLTVL.

V and J are TRBV27 and TRBJ2-5, with D maybe TRBD1 (5 bases). Trimming cost V 9 bases and J 3 bases, with 14 bases left between them. Looked up from germline, CDR1 is MNHEY and CDR2 is SMNVEV (reference sequence). This CDR3 has 13 residues. CDR3 in amino acids: CARHPGREETQYF. Here the CDR3 DNA reads TGTGCCAGGCACCCGGGCAGGGAAGAGACCCAGTACTTC.

The CDR3 nucleotides read TGTGCCAGCGTCCGACTAGCGGGGTACCAAGAGACCCAGTACTTC. Protein: CASVRLAGYQETQYF. This chain uses TRBV6-4 with TRBJ2-5; TRBD2 aligns across 11 bases. CDR3 length: 15 amino acids. J lost 0 bases, V lost 8 bases, and 5 bases had no gene match. Germline CDR1 reads MRHNA; CDR2 reads SNTAGT.

The chain couples TRBV5-1 to TRBJ1-1, with 8 bases identical to TRBD1. CDR3 size: 17 residues. CDR1 and CDR2 from the germline V gene are SGHRS and YFSETQ. V was clipped by 2 bases and J by 5 bases; unmatched bases: 14. The chain's CDR3 is CASSLLGQVHGGTEAFF. The CDR3 DNA reads as TGCGCCAGCAGCTTACTGGGACAGGTTCATGGTGGGACTGAAGCTTTCTTT. The whole variable domain, remainder taken from reference TRBV5-1 and TRBJ1-1, is KAGVTQTPRYLIKTRGQQVTLSCSPISGHRSVSWYQQTPGQGLQFLFEYFSETQRNKGNFPGRFSGRQFSNSRSEMNVSTLELGDSALYLCASSLLGQVHGGTEAFFGQGTRLTVV.

As DNA, the CDR3 is TGTGCCAGCAGCTTCTTTGGGGACAGGGGGCCCGGTGAGCAGTTCTTC. Translating it yields CASSFFGDRGPGEQFF. The chain recombines TRBV5-6 with TRBJ2-1; 12 bases are a match to TRBD1. This CDR3 comprises 16 residues. The J segment lost 9 bases and the V segment lost 2 bases, leaving 9 bases of the junction unmatched. The germline CDR1 and CDR2 sequences are SGHDT and YYEEEE.

This rearrangement joins TRBV18 to TRBJ2-7; TRBD1 might be the D (6 bases). The V and J ends lost 4 bases and 0 bases respectively, with 25 bases between them. The CDR3 length is 19 residues. Germline loops: CDR1 KGHSH, CDR2 LQKENI. The CDR3 here is CASSLYPTGLRESSYEQYF. DNA for the CDR3: TGTGCCAGCTCACTTTACCCCACAGGGCTAAGAGAGAGCTCCTACGAGCAGTACTTC.

The V gene is TRBV6-6, the J gene TRBJ1-2, with TRBD1 matching 8 bases. The CDR3 covers 14 residues. Germline CDR1 reads MNHNY; CDR2 reads SVGAGI (reference sequence). V lost 2 bases, J lost 5 bases, and 4 bases stayed unmatched. This chain's CDR3 is CASSYPGQGYGYTF. CDR3 DNA: TGTGCCAGCAGTTACCCTGGACAGGGATATGGCTACACCTTC.

The chain is built from TRBV6-5 and TRBJ2-7; a possible D gene is TRBD1 (5 bases). The CDR3 sequence is 16 residues long. Trimming removed 0 bases at V and 1 base at J, with 13 bases between. The V gene's germline CDR1 is MNHEY and CDR2 SVGAGI. CDR3 protein: CASSYSRTRGSYEQYF. The CDR3 DNA sequence: TGTGCCAGCAGTTACTCGAGGACAAGGGGATCCTACGAGCAGTACTTC.

The chain employs TRBV6-6 and TRBJ1-5; the D gene is possibly TRBD1 (5 bases). Germline V lookup: CDR1 MNHNY, CDR2 SVGAGI (reference sequence). There are 16 residues in the CDR3. Trimming took 1 base from V and 2 from J, leaving 12 bases between them. CDR3 residues: CASSYLGPFGNQPQHF. Written as DNA, the CDR3 is TGTGCCAGCAGTTACTTGGGGCCGTTTGGCAATCAGCCCCAGCATTTT.

A single count supports this clone. The CDR3 coding sequence is TGTGCCAGCGGGGACAGCCAAGAGACCCAGTACTTC. Residues: CASGDSQETQYF. The V gene is TRBV7-9, the J gene TRBJ2-5; 7 nucleotides line up with TRBD1. Germline CDR1 and CDR2: SEHNR and FQNEAQ (reference sequence). The CDR3 length is 12 residues. V was pared by 8 bases and J by 1 base, with 1 base of the junction left unmatched.